This T cell receptor (beta chain) was sequenced in a study of blood T cell repertoires in COVID-19. Per germline, CDR1 MNHEY and CDR2 SMNVEV (reference sequence). V lost 0 bases, J lost 9 bases, and 12 bases lay in between. The CDR3 has 14 residues. As handled by the study authors: Amplifying reference gene primers gave estimates of nucleated cell counts. The assay was immunoSEQ multiplex PCR, and TCRdb's table has in-frame clones only and misses some. V and J calls and clone size are given by that table; D and trimming were obtained from the DNA. The sample shows roughly 50,000 clones, 70% to 90% of them seen only once.

Sequencing used peripheral blood. The V gene is TRBV27, the J gene TRBJ2-4; the D is unclear. This TCR was recovered from a man in his 70s with active COVID-19. CDR3 amino acids: CASSLSPTVGIQYF. CDR3 DNA sequence: TGTGCCAGCAGTTTATCACCCACAGTGGGCATTCAGTACTTC.